The 18 T cell receptor beta chains in this list originate from one sample, sequenced in a study of T cell repertoires in cytomegalovirus infection. Using its own MiXCR run on the reads, TCRdb lists one record per CDR3 protein. The sample carries 40,000 to 50,000 distinct CDR3 sequences, approximately 20% recorded once. No cognate antigen is known for these TCRs. Material for sequencing was PBMCs, sequenced either directly or after in vitro stimulation (not recorded which). All receptors come from a human donor in good health (CMV status not recorded). Some clones in this sample may be carry-over from other donors' samples.

This clonotype showed up just a few times. CDR3 region: CASSLAEFYGYTF. CDR3 nucleotide sequence: TGTGCCAGCAGTTTAGCAGAGTTCTATGGCTACACCTTC. The chain links TRBV12-3 or TRBV12-4 to TRBJ1-2; no clear D. This CDR3 region has 13 residues. The ends were cut back, 0 bases at V and 4 bases at J, with 6 bases in the middle.

This clonotype has more than one count but fewer than ten. The chain uses TRBV24-1 and TRBJ2-5; possibly TRBD1 or TRBD2 for D (6 bases each). V dropped 9 bases and J dropped 3 bases, with 16 bases sitting between them. CDR1 KGHDR and CDR2 SFDVKD come from the germline V gene. This CDR3 is 14 amino acids long. The CDR3 DNA reads as TGTGCCACCCCCAAAGGGGGGTTTAAAGAGACCCAGTACTTC. Protein sequence: CATPKGGFKETQYF.

The chain links TRBV6-4 to TRBJ2-5; the D call may be TRBD1 or TRBD2 (5 bases each). Trimming stripped 9 bases from V and 0 bases from J, with 14 bases between. The CDR3 is made up of 14 amino acids. Germline V CDR1 and CDR2: MRHNA, SNTAGT. This CDR3 reads CARMGECNQETQYF. The CDR3 region has the DNA TGTGCCAGGATGGGGGAGTGTAACCAAGAGACCCAGTACTTC.

The V call is TRBV7-9, the J call TRBJ1-1, with a weak D call TRBD1 (5 bases). Germline-derived CDR1 and CDR2 are SEHNR and FQNEAQ (reference sequence). V gave up 1 base and J gave up 5 bases, with 14 bases separating them. CDR3 length: 15 residues. DNA of the CDR3: TGTGCCAGCAGCTTAGTTGCAGGGTCGGGGACTGAAGCTTTCTTT. This codes for CASSLVAGSGTEAFF. The full variable domain, with the rest looked up from reference TRBV7-9 and TRBJ1-1, is DTGVSQNPRHKITKRGQNVTFRCDPISEHNRLYWYRQTLGQGPEFLTYFQNEAQLEKSRLLSDRFSAERPKGSFSTLEIQRTEQGDSAMYLCASSLVAGSGTEAFFGQGTRLTVV.

This clonotype showed up just a few times. This rearrangement joins TRBV29-1 to TRBJ2-1; D might be TRBD2 (6 bases). The V end was cut by 7 bases, the J end by 0 bases, with 16 bases between. Per the germline V gene, CDR1 is SQVTM and CDR2 is ANQGSEA. The CDR3 spans 15 residues. CDR3 sequence: CSARRVSSSYNEQFF. CDR3 coding DNA: TGCAGCGCAAGGAGGGTTAGCAGCTCCTACAATGAGCAGTTCTTC.

This clonotype occurred a few times. The chain combines TRBV7-3 with TRBJ2-1; either TRBD1 or TRBD2 may fit D (7 bases each). Trimming stripped 5 bases from V and 4 bases from J, with 15 bases between. This CDR3 is 15 amino acids long. Germline V gene data show CDR1 as SGHTA and CDR2 as FQGTGA. The CDR3 region has the DNA TGTGCCAGCAGCCAGCGGGACAGCTCATACAATGAGCAGTTCTTC. As protein: CASSQRDSSYNEQFF.

This clonotype was seen many times. This chain connects TRBV3-1 to TRBJ1-3; the D gene is possibly TRBD1 (6 bases). Germline V lookup: CDR1 LGHDT, CDR2 YNNKEL (reference sequence). V was trimmed by 2 bases and J by 2 bases, leaving 13 bases between them. This CDR3 comprises 16 residues. CDR3 protein: CASSQRSGVAGNTIYF. CDR3 DNA sequence: TGTGCCAGCAGCCAAAGGTCAGGGGTAGCTGGAAACACCATATATTTT.

This clonotype has just a few counts. V is TRBV23-1 and J is TRBJ2-1; D not certain. Being an ORF, TRBV23-1 has a function that is uncertain. Between the trimmed V and J ends, which lost 0 bases and 7 bases, there was a span of 16 bases. The CDR3 is 16 residues long. The CDR3 reads CASSQSQREEVNEQFF. DNA for the CDR3: TGCGCCAGCAGTCAATCCCAGCGTGAAGAAGTAAATGAGCAGTTCTTC.

This clonotype was seen only a few times. The chain links TRBV6-2 or TRBV6-3 to TRBJ2-3; D is perhaps TRBD2 (5 bases). The CDR3 consists of 16 residues. The germline V gene encodes CDR1 MNHEY and CDR2 SVGEGT. Trimming shortened V by 2 bases and J by 0 bases, and 12 bases separated the two germline ends. The CDR3 region has the DNA TGTGCCAGCAGTTACGGTGCGGGTGAAAGCACAGATACGCAGTATTTT. It codes for CASSYGAGESTDTQYF.

The chain uses TRBV2 and TRBJ1-1; D not resolved. V was cut by 7 bases and J by 5 bases, with 17 bases left in between. CDR1 and CDR2 (germline): SNHLY, FYNNEI. The length of the CDR3 is 14 residues. The CDR3 reads CASKLRTQETEAFF. The CDR3, as DNA: TGTGCCAGCAAATTGAGGACCCAGGAGACTGAAGCTTTCTTT.

The chain links TRBV19 to TRBJ2-5; 9 nucleotides line up with TRBD2. The J segment lost 3 bases and the V segment lost 3 bases, leaving 2 bases of the junction unmatched. This CDR3 comprises 14 residues. From germline, CDR1 is LNHDA and CDR2 SQIVND (reference sequence). The CDR3 nucleotides read TGTGCCAGTAGTATGGAGCGGGGGGAAGAGACCCAGTACTTC. Translated, it gives CASSMERGEETQYF.

This chain links TRBV7-2 with TRBJ2-2; TRBD1 agrees at 8 bases. Germline V gene lookup returns CDR1 SGHTA and CDR2 FQGNSA. The CDR3 sequence is 16 residues long. The V segment lost 3 bases and the J segment 0 bases; nucleotides outside the gene matches: 3. CDR3 region: CASSFPTGANTGELFF. The CDR3 DNA follows: TGTGCCAGCAGCTTCCCGACAGGGGCGAACACCGGGGAGCTGTTTTTT.

This chain connects TRBV5-1 to TRBJ1-1; a possible D gene is TRBD1 (5 bases). The CDR3 has 13 residues. CDR1 and CDR2 (germline): SGHRS, YFSETQ. V was trimmed by 4 bases and J by 8 bases, leaving 15 bases between them. The CDR3 sequence: CASSVGPGTEAFF. CDR3 bases: TGCGCCAGCAGCGTGGGGCCCGGGACCGAAGCTTTCTTT.

CDR3 sequence: CASSGDKRWLYDEQFF. In DNA, the CDR3 is TGTGCCAGCAGCGGCGACAAACGGTGGCTTTATGATGAGCAGTTCTTC. The rearrangement links TRBV6-2 or TRBV6-3 to TRBJ2-1; D is ambiguous. Germline CDR1 is MNHEY and CDR2 is SVGEGT. This CDR3 comprises 16 residues. Trimming took 6 bases from V and 8 from J, leaving 23 bases between them.

This clonotype has ten or more counts. The chain has TRBV7-2 and TRBJ1-5, with D uncertain. The CDR3 is made up of 15 amino acids. Germline V lookup: CDR1 SGHTA, CDR2 FQGNSA. Trimming removed 0 bases from V and 3 bases from J, with 9 bases in between. The CDR3 reads CASSLASQNNQPQHF. In DNA form, the CDR3 reads TGTGCCAGCAGCTTAGCGTCCCAGAACAATCAGCCCCAGCATTTT.

The chain links TRBV25-1 to TRBJ1-6, with 8 bases fitting TRBD1. Germline V gives CDR1 MGHDK, CDR2 SYGVNS. J lost 6 bases, V lost 6 bases, and 4 bases had no gene match. The CDR3 length is 14 residues. The CDR3, as DNA: TGTGCCAGCAGAGGCGACAGGGGTAATTCACCCCTCCACTTT. Translating gives CASRGDRGNSPLHF.

In its sample, this clonotype was seen many times. The chain joins TRBV27 to TRBJ2-5, with 7 bases lining up with TRBD2. V was pared by 5 bases and J by 5 bases, with 23 bases of the junction left unmatched. This CDR3 comprises 19 residues. Germline values: CDR1 MNHEY, CDR2 SMNVEV (reference sequence). CDR3 bases: TGTGCCAGCAGTACCGCGACTAGCAGCAATCTGGGAGTCGCCGAGACCCAGTACTTC. Encoded protein: CASSTATSSNLGVAETQYF.

This clonotype was picked up one time. The chain links TRBV29-1 to TRBJ2-3; D not certain. V shed 4 bases and J shed 6 bases, with 14 bases lying between them. Germline V gene data show CDR1 as SQVTM and CDR2 as ANQGSEA. The CDR3 contains 13 residues. CDR3 DNA sequence: TGCAGCGTTGTGAGTCAGTGGGTGGATACGCAGTATTTT. It is translated as CSVVSQWVDTQYF.